The next 3 T cell receptor beta chains were all read from a single sample in a study of T cell responses to AZD1222 COVID-19 vaccine. Repertoires were generated with immunoSEQ multiplex PCR, while TCRdb's copy carries only in-frame clones and drops some. The sample yields about 150,000 clones, approximately 90% seen once. The sequenced sample was peripheral blood, obtained on day 0 of AZD1222 vaccination. The receptor set was obtained from an adult in good health.

This rearrangement joins TRBV7-9 to TRBJ2-1; 8 positions agree with TRBD2. The junction had 8 bases not matched to a gene; V was cut back by 11 bases and J by 2 bases. Looked up from germline, CDR1 is SEHNR and CDR2 is FQNEAQ (reference sequence). The CDR3 has 14 amino acids. The chain's CDR3 is CAWRTGGPYNEQFF. DNA of the CDR3: TGTGCCTGGCGCACGGGAGGGCCCTACAATGAGCAGTTCTTC.

This chain uses TRBV11-1 with TRBJ1-1; tentatively, D is TRBD1 (5 bases). The CDR3 is 12 amino acids. V gave up 5 bases and J gave up 4 bases, with 8 bases separating them. CDR1 is SGHAT and CDR2 is FQDESV in the germline V gene (reference sequence). The CDR3 nucleotides read TGTGCCAGCAGCAAGGACACCACTGAAGCTTTCTTT. Its protein is CASSKDTTEAFF.

The chain has TRBV15 and TRBJ1-2; D unresolved. The CDR3 is 13 amino acids. Trimming took 5 bases from V and 4 from J, leaving 11 bases between them. Germline CDR1 is LNHNV and CDR2 is YYDKDF (reference sequence). The CDR3 nucleotides are TGTGCCACCAGCCCGGACCCGGGCTATGGCTACACCTTC. This codes for CATSPDPGYGYTF.